The source of this T cell receptor (beta chain) is a study of T cell clones after liver transplantation. The CDR3 length is 15 residues. V was pared by 8 bases and J by 2 bases, with 9 bases of the junction left unmatched. Germline assignment: CDR1 MNHNS and CDR2 SASEGT. The data were produced by immunoSEQ multiplex PCR, yet TCRdb's version contains in-frame clones alone and is incomplete. There are 75,000 to 100,000 clones in the sample; around four fifths occur only once, and under 0.6% lies in the top ten. This receptor was identified in a human patient who received a liver transplant. Some of these T cells may belong to the graft donor. The chain recombines TRBV6-1 with TRBJ2-1; 7 bases are shared with TRBD2. Sample: CD4+ T cells from blood, taken 46 months after liver transplant. CDR3 DNA sequence: TGTGCCAGCGGGCTAGCGGAAGGACCCTACAATGAGCAGTTCTTC. Translation gives CASGLAEGPYNEQFF.